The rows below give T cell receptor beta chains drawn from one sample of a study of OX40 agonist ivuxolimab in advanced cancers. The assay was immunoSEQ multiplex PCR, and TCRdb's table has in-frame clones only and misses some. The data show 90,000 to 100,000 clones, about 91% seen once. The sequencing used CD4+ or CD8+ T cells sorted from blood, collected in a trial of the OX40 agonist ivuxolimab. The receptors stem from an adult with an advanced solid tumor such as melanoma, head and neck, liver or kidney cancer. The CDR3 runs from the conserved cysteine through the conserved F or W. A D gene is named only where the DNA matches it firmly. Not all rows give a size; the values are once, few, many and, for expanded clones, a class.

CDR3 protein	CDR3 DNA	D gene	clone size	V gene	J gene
CAWGLGTSGNTIYF	TGTGCCTGGGGTTTAGGGACCTCTGGAAACACCATATATTTT	-	-	TRBV30	TRBJ1-3
CASSVISGSYNEQFF	TGTGCCAGCAGCGTCATTAGCGGGTCCTACAATGAGCAGTTCTTC	TRBD2	-	TRBV11-2	TRBJ2-1
CASSPGTSGDLQYF	TGTGCCAGCAGTCCCGGGACTAGCGGAGACCTCCAGTACTTC	TRBD2	-	TRBV6-5	TRBJ2-5
CASSSGVSEAFF	TGTGCCAGCAGCTCAGGGGTCTCTGAAGCTTTCTTT	-	-	TRBV13	TRBJ1-1
CASSPSREQYF	TGTGCCAGCAGCCCTTCCCGCGAGCAGTACTTC	-	-	TRBV7-9	TRBJ2-7
CASSLLSTNFRADTQYF	TGTGCCAGCAGCTTATTATCAACTAACTTCAGGGCAGATACGCAGTATTTT	-	once	TRBV7-3	TRBJ2-3
CAISPGGGEKLFF	TGTGCCATCAGTCCAGGGGGGGGTGAAAAACTGTTTTTT	TRBD1	-	TRBV10-3	TRBJ1-4
CASSPRGAVSGNTIYF	TGTGCCAGCAGCCCCAGGGGGGCAGTCTCTGGAAACACCATATATTTT	TRBD1	-	TRBV11-2	TRBJ1-3
CASSWDGQYGYTF	TGTGCCAGCAGTTGGGACGGCCAGTATGGCTACACCTTC	-	-	TRBV6-5	TRBJ1-2
CASSVAGDTEAFF	TGTGCCAGCAGCGTAGCAGGGGATACTGAAGCTTTCTTT	-	many	TRBV9	TRBJ1-1
CASSGGGDQETQYF	TGTGCCAGCAGCGGGGGGGGTGACCAAGAGACCCAGTACTTC	TRBD2	once	TRBV5-4	TRBJ2-5
CASSSPQSYNEQFF	TGTGCCAGCAGCTCTCCCCAGAGCTACAATGAGCAGTTCTTC	-	-	TRBV11-3	TRBJ2-1
CAISPRGSSGNTIYF	TGTGCCATCAGCCCGAGAGGGAGTTCCGGAAACACCATATATTTT	-	few	TRBV10-3	TRBJ1-3
CASSSYGSSQPQHF	TGTGCCAGCAGCTCATATGGCTCGAGTCAGCCCCAGCATTTT	-	-	TRBV7-2	TRBJ1-5
CAWSRFGTNEQYF	TGTGCCTGGAGCAGATTCGGCACGAACGAGCAGTACTTC	-	-	TRBV30	TRBJ2-7
CASSPKATNEKLFF	TGTGCCAGCTCACCGAAGGCAACTAATGAAAAACTGTTTTTT	-	-	TRBV18	TRBJ1-4
CASRSPGHPTDIQYF	TGTGCCAGCAGGAGCCCGGGACACCCGACGGACATTCAGTACTTC	-	-	TRBV28	TRBJ2-4
CASSYREYSNQPQHF	TGTGCCAGCAGTTATCGGGAATATAGCAATCAGCCCCAGCATTTT	-	-	TRBV6-6	TRBJ1-5
CAIRETGASGEQYF	TGTGCCATCAGAGAGACAGGGGCCTCGGGCGAGCAGTACTTC	TRBD1	-	TRBV6-5	TRBJ2-7
CVGGGETQYF	TGTGTAGGAGGGGGGGAGACCCAGTACTTC	-	-	TRBV30	TRBJ2-5
CASSVSLRGTEAFF	TGTGCCAGCAGCGTATCCCTCCGGGGCACTGAAGCTTTCTTT	-	-	TRBV9	TRBJ1-1
CASSRGTGGPQETQYF	TGTGCTAGCAGCCGCGGGACAGGGGGCCCCCAAGAGACCCAGTACTTC	TRBD1	-	TRBV7-7	TRBJ2-5
CASRGKDSTNTGELFF	TGTGCCAGCAGGGGGAAGGACAGCACGAACACCGGGGAGCTGTTTTTT	-	-	TRBV9	TRBJ2-2
CASTPVTDFVYGYTF	TGCGCCAGCACTCCAGTAACGGACTTCGTCTATGGCTACACCTTC	-	-	TRBV5-1	TRBJ1-2
CASSPDGATNEKLFF	TGTGCCAGCAGTCCGGACGGTGCAACTAATGAAAAACTGTTTTTT	-	-	TRBV6-6	TRBJ1-4
CASSLVRASSSEQYF	TGTGCCAGCAGCTTAGTTAGGGCTAGTTCTTCCGAGCAGTACTTC	-	-	TRBV11-2	TRBJ2-7
CASSPWANYGYTF	TGTGCCAGCAGCCCATGGGCTAACTATGGCTACACCTTC	-	-	TRBV2	TRBJ1-2
CASRNIMNTEAFF	TGTGCCAGCAGAAATATAATGAACACTGAAGCTTTCTTT	-	once	TRBV7-3	TRBJ1-1
CASRTERVLLKTPYNEQFF	TGTGCCAGCAGGACAGAAAGGGTTCTCCTTAAGACGCCCTACAATGAGCAGTTCTTC	-	-	TRBV2	TRBJ2-1
CASSLSPGAYNEQFF	TGTGCCAGCAGCTTATCCCCCGGAGCCTACAATGAGCAGTTCTTC	-	-	TRBV7-2	TRBJ2-1
CASSNRDETQYF	TGTGCCAGTAGTAACAGGGATGAGACCCAGTACTTC	-	-	TRBV19	TRBJ2-5
CASSPLPSSSSYEQYF	TGTGCCAGCAGCCCTCTCCCATCTAGCAGCTCCTACGAGCAGTACTTC	-	-	TRBV7-8	TRBJ2-7
CASSFRSQPQHF	TGTGCCAGCAGCTTTCGATCCCAGCCCCAGCATTTT	-	-	TRBV5-6	TRBJ1-5
CACRTSGIQETQYF	TGTGCCTGTCGAACTAGCGGCATCCAAGAGACCCAGTACTTC	TRBD2	-	TRBV25-1	TRBJ2-5
CASSPSTGHISYGYTF	TGTGCCAGCAGCCCATCGACAGGGCATATCTCCTATGGCTACACCTTC	TRBD1	-	TRBV7-2	TRBJ1-2
CASSQVGTLRNTIYF	TGCGCCAGCAGCCAAGTCGGGACTCTCAGAAACACCATATATTTT	-	-	TRBV4-3	TRBJ1-3
CASSPYGTGVQPQHF	TGTGCCAGCTCACCATACGGGACAGGGGTTCAGCCCCAGCATTTT	TRBD1	-	TRBV18	TRBJ1-5
CASSFETGGPNEQFF	TGTGCCAGTAGTTTTGAGACAGGGGGCCCCAATGAGCAGTTCTTC	TRBD1	-	TRBV19	TRBJ2-1
CASSQDRSTDTQYF	TGTGCCAGCAGCCAAGATCGCAGCACAGATACGCAGTATTTT	-	-	TRBV4-2	TRBJ2-3
CASSHRENNQPQHF	TGTGCCAGTAGTCACAGGGAAAACAATCAGCCCCAGCATTTT	-	-	TRBV19	TRBJ1-5
CASSRADINYGYTF	TGCGCCAGCAGCCGAGCCGACATAAACTATGGCTACACCTTC	-	-	TRBV4-3	TRBJ1-2
CASSELGGGINTEAFF	TGTGCCAGCAGTGAACTTGGAGGGGGGATAAACACTGAAGCTTTCTTT	-	-	TRBV25-1	TRBJ1-1
CASSPRTGTNTEAFF	TGTGCCAGCTCACCGCGAACAGGGACGAACACTGAAGCTTTCTTT	-	-	TRBV18	TRBJ1-1
CASSTTRDSEAFF	TGTGCCAGCAGTACCACAAGGGACTCTGAAGCTTTCTTT	-	few	TRBV9	TRBJ1-1
CASSQDVGNLAKNIQYF	TGTGCCAGCAGCCAAGATGTCGGAAACTTAGCCAAAAACATTCAGTACTTC	-	-	TRBV14	TRBJ2-4
CASSSGTGMNTEAFF	TGTGCCAGCAGCTCCGGGACAGGGATGAACACTGAAGCTTTCTTT	TRBD1	-	TRBV7-2	TRBJ1-1
CACDRVNTEAFF	TGTGCCTGTGACAGGGTGAACACTGAAGCTTTCTTT	TRBD1	-	TRBV30	TRBJ1-1
CAWSGGLGDTDTQYF	TGTGCCTGGAGTGGGGGCCTGGGGGACACAGATACGCAGTATTTT	-	-	TRBV30	TRBJ2-3
CASSTGQGRYGYTF	TGTGCCAGTAGTACAGGACAGGGTCGGTATGGCTACACCTTC	TRBD1	-	TRBV19	TRBJ1-2
CASRLTEAQYF	TGCGCCAGCAGGCTAACTGAGGCCCAGTACTTC	-	once	TRBV5-1	TRBJ2-5
CASSVRPTTNEKLFF	TGTGCCAGCAGCGTTAGACCGACGACTAATGAAAAACTGTTTTTT	-	-	TRBV7-2	TRBJ1-4
CASTPMGGSSYNEQFF	TGCGCCAGCACCCCTATGGGGGGGAGCTCCTACAATGAGCAGTTCTTC	TRBD2	-	TRBV5-1	TRBJ2-1
CASSDLAGGKGEQYF	TGTGCCAGCAGCGATCTAGCGGGAGGGAAAGGCGAGCAGTACTTC	TRBD2	-	TRBV11-3	TRBJ2-7
CASSLSFGNGLSTHF	TGTGCCAGTAGTCTCTCGTTTGGGAACGGCTTGTCTACGCACTTC	-	once	TRBV19	TRBJ2-7
CASSEVRAANEKLFF	TGTGCCAGCAGTGAAGTGAGGGCCGCGAATGAAAAACTGTTTTTT	-	-	TRBV2	TRBJ1-4
CASSLGLADGYTF	TGTGCCAGCAGCTTAGGCCTGGCTGATGGCTACACCTTC	-	-	TRBV7-2	TRBJ1-2
CAWSVAGGIRNQPQHF	TGTGCCTGGAGTGTAGCTGGGGGTATTCGCAATCAGCCCCAGCATTTT	-	-	TRBV30	TRBJ1-5
CASSLGGIASTDTQYF	TGTGCCAGCAGCTTAGGGGGCATAGCTAGCACAGATACGCAGTATTTT	-	-	TRBV7-2	TRBJ2-3
CASSQGGRITDTQYF	TGCGCCAGCAGCCAAGGAGGCAGGATCACAGATACGCAGTATTTT	-	-	TRBV4-3	TRBJ2-3